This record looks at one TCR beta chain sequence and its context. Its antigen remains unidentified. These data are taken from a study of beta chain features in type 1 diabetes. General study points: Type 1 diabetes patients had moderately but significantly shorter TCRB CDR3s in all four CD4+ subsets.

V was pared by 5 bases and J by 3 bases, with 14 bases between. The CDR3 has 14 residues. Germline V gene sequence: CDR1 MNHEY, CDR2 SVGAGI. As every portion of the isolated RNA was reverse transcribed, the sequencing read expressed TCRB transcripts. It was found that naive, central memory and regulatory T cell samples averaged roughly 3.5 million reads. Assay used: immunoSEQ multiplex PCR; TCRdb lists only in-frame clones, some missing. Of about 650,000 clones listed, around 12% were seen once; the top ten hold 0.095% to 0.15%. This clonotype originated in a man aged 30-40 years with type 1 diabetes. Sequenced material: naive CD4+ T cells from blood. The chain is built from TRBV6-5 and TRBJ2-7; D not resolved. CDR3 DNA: TGTGCCAGCAGTGAAGTCCTAAGGGTCTACGAGCAGTACTTC. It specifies CASSEVLRVYEQYF.